What follows is one T cell receptor beta chain and its context. This sample was included in a study of blood T cell repertoires in COVID-19. As for the study in general: From T cells, B-cell-depleted T cells, or PBMCs came the material, which was cDNA or gDNA.

Some clones are missing from TCRdb's copy, which holds only in-frame ones; the method was immunoSEQ multiplex PCR. The sample includes about 190,000 clones, 65% to 80% seen only once; the top ten take around 12%. Sequenced sample: peripheral blood. The source of this sequence is a woman in her 50s with acute or convalescent COVID-19.

The CDR3 bases are TGTGCCACCGGGGCAGGTCCCCTCTCTGGGGCCAACGTCCTGACTTTC. Its protein is CATGAGPLSGANVLTF. The rearrangement uses TRBV24-1 and TRBJ2-6; weak D call: TRBD1 (5 bases). CDR3 length equals 16 residues. Per germline, CDR1 KGHDR and CDR2 SFDVKD. The ends were cut back, 9 bases at V and 0 bases at J, with 14 bases in the middle.